This T cell receptor (beta chain) was found in a study of blood T cell repertoires in COVID-19. Produced via immunoSEQ multiplex PCR; TCRdb's table is partial and in-frame only. The sample contains about 190,000 clones, roughly 83% of which appear only once. Recruits, aged roughly 18 to 95 years, lived in approximately 26 US areas. This TCR was recovered from a woman aged 30 to 39 who had recovered from COVID-19. Sequencing used PBMCs or T cells enriched from blood (not recorded which).

The CDR3 region is CASIPRTSSRLSYEQYF. Here the CDR3 DNA reads TGTGCCAGCATCCCTAGGACTAGCTCGAGGCTCTCCTACGAGCAGTACTTC. V usage is TRBV28 and J usage is TRBJ2-7, with 8 positions matching TRBD2. J gave up 0 bases and V 7 bases, and 14 bases lay outside the gene matches. CDR3 length: 17 amino acids. The germline gives CDR1 MDHEN, CDR2 SYDVKM.